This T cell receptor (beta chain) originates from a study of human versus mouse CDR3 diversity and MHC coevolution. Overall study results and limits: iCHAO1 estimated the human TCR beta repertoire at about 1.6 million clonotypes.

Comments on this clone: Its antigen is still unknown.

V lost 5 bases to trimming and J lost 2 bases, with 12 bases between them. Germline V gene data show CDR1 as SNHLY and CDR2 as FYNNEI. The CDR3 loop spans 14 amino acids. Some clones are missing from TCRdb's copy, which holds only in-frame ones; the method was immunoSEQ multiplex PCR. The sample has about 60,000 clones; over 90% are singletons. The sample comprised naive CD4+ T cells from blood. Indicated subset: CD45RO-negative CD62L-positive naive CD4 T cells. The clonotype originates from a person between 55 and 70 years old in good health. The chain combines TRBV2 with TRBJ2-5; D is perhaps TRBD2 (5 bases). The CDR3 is CASSLRATQETQYF. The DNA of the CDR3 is TGTGCCAGCAGTCTGCGGGCTACGCAAGAGACCCAGTACTTC.